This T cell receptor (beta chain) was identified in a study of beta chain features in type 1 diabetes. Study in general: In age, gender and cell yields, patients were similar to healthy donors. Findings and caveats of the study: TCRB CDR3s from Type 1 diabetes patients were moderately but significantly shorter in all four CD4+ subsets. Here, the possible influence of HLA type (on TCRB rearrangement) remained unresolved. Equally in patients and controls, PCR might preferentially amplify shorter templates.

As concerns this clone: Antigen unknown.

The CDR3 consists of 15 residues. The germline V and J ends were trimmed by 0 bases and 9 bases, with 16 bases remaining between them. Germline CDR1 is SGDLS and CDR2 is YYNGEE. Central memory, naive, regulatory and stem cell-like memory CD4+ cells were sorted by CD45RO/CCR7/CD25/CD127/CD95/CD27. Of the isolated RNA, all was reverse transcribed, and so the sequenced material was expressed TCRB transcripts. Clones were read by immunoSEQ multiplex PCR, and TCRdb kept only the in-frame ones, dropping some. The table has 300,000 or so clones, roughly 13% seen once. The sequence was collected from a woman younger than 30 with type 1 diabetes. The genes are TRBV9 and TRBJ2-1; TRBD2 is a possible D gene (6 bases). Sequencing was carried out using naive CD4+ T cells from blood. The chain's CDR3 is CASSVVFGGGTEQFF. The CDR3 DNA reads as TGTGCCAGCAGCGTAGTCTTCGGGGGAGGTACTGAGCAGTTCTTC.